Presented here are 3 T cell receptor beta chains from one specimen sequenced in a study of cytomegalovirus exposure and HLA in healthy donors. Primers: 60 Vbeta forward and 13 Jbeta reverse. Data came from immunoSEQ multiplex PCR; TCRdb stores just in-frame clones and leaves some out. The sample holds 150,000 to 200,000 clones, about three quarters seen once. The material sequenced was PBMCs. These receptors came from a woman in her thirties or forties in good health and CMV-seronegative.

This sequence joins TRBV11-2 and TRBJ1-2, with D possibly TRBD1 on 6 matching bases. Trimming took off 4 bases at V and 8 bases at J, with 14 bases between the two ends. CDR1 is SGHAT, CDR2 FQNNGV, per germline. This CDR3 region has 13 residues. CDR3 amino acids: CASSSFTGTGYTF. CDR3 sequence (DNA): TGTGCCAGCAGCTCATTCACAGGGACCGGCTACACCTTC.

This chain connects TRBV29-1 to TRBJ2-3, with 7 bases fitting TRBD2. Germline values: CDR1 SQVTM, CDR2 ANQGSEA. This CDR3 comprises 13 residues. The V segment lost 4 bases and the J segment 3 bases; nucleotides outside the gene matches: 4. The CDR3 DNA reads as TGCAGCGTTGGTCTAGCGGTTACAGATACGCAGTATTTT. This translates into CSVGLAVTDTQYF.

V and J are TRBV19 and TRBJ1-1, with D unclear. The CDR3 sequence is 14 residues long. CDR1 and CDR2 from the germline V gene are LNHDA and SQIVND (reference sequence). Trimming pared 5 bases from V and 2 bases from J, leaving 12 bases between. CDR3 residues: CASSGNSYNTEAFF. The CDR3 DNA reads as TGTGCCAGTAGTGGAAACAGCTATAACACTGAAGCTTTCTTT.